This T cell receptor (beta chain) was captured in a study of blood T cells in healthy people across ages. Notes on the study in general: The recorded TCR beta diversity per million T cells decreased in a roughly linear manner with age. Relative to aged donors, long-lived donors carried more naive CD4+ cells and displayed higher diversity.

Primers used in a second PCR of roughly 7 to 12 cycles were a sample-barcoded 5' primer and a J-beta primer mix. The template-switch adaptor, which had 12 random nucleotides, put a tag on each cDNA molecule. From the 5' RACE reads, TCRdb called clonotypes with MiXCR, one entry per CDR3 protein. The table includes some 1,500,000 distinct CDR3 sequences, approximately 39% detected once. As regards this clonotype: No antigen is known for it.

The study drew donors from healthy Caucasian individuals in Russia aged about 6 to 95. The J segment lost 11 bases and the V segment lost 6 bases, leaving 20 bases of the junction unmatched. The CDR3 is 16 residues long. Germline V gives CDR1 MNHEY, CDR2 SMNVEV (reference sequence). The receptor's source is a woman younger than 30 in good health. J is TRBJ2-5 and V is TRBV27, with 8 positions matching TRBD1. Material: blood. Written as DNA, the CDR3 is TGTGCCAGCAGCCGGACAGGGTTAATCGTACGCAATGAGCAGTACTTC. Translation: CASSRTGLIVRNEQYF.